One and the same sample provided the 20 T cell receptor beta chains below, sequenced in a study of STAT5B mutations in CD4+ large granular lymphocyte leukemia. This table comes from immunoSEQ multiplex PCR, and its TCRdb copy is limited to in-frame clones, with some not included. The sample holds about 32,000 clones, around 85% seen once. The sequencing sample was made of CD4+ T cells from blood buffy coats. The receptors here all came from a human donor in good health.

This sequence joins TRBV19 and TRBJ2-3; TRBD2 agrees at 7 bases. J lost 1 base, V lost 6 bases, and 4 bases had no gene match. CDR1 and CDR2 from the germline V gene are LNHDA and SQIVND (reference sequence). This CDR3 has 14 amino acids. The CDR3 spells CASRRRERTDTQYF. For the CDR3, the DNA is TGTGCCAGTAGAAGGCGGGAGCGCACAGATACGCAGTATTTT.

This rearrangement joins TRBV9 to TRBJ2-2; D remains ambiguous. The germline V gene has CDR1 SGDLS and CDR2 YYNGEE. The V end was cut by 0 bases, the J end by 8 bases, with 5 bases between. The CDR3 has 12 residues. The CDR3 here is CASSVVRGELFF. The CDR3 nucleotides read TGTGCCAGCAGCGTAGTGCGGGGGGAGCTGTTTTTT.

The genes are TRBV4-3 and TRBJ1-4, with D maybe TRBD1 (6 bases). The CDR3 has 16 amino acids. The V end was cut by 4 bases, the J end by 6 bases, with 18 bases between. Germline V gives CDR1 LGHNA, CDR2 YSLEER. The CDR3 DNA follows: TGCGCCAGCAGCCCCAAAGGGGGGGGGCGGTATGAAAAACTGTTTTTT. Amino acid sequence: CASSPKGGGRYEKLFF.

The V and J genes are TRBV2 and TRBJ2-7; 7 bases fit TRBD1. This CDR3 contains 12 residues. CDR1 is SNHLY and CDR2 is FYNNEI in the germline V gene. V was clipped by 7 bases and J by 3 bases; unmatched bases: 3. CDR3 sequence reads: CASIAGGYEQYF. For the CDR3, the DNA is TGTGCCAGCATTGCAGGGGGCTACGAGCAGTACTTC.

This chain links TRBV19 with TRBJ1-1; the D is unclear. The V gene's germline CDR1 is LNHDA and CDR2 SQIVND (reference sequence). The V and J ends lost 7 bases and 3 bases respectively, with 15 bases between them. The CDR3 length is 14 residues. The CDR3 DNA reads TGTGCCAGTACCAAGAATAGGGAGGACACTGAAGCTTTCTTT. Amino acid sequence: CASTKNREDTEAFF.

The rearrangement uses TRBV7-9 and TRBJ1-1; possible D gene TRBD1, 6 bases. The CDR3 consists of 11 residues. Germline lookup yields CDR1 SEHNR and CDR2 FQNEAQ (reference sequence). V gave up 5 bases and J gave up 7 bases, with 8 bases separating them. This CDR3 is CASSTTGEAFF. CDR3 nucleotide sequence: TGTGCCAGCAGCACGACAGGTGAAGCTTTCTTT.

The CDR3 nucleotides are TGTGCCTGGAGTGCCCAATGGGGGCCGGGGGGCGAGCAGTACTTC. Amino acids: CAWSAQWGPGGEQYF. The rearrangement links TRBV30 to TRBJ2-7; TRBD2 is a possible D gene (7 bases). Germline values: CDR1 GTSNPN, CDR2 SVGIG (reference sequence). Between the trimmed V and J ends, which lost 1 base and 6 bases, there was a span of 19 bases. The CDR3 runs 15 residues.

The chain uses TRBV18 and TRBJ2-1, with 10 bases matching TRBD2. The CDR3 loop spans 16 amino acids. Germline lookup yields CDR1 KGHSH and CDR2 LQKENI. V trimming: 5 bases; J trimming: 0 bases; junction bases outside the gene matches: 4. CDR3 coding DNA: TGTGCCAGCTCAACGAGACTAGCGGGCTCCTACAATGAGCAGTTCTTC. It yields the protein CASSTRLAGSYNEQFF.

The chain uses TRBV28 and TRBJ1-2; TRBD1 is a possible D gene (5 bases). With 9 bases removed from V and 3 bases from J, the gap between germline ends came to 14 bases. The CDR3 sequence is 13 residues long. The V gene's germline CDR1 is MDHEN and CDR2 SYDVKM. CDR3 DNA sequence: TGTGCCAGTAGGACACTTTGGGACTATGGCTACACCTTC. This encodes CASRTLWDYGYTF.

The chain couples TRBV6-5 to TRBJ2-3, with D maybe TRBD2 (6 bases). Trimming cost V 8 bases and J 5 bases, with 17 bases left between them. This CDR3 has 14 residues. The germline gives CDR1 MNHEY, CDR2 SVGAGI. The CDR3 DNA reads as TGTGCCAGCTCCCGGGACTTTCGGGGAGATACGCAGTATTTT. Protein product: CASSRDFRGDTQYF.

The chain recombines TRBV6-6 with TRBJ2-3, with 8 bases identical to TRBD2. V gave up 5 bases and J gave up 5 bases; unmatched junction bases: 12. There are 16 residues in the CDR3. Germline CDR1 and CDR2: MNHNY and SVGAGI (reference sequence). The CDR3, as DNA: TGTGCCAGCAGTATCTCGGGACTAGTGAGGGAAGATACGCAGTATTTT. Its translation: CASSISGLVREDTQYF.

CDR3 nucleotide sequence: TGTGCCAGCAGTCCAGGGGGTTACGAGCAGTACTTC. Protein sequence: CASSPGGYEQYF. The chain combines TRBV28 with TRBJ2-7; 7 bases match TRBD1. The CDR3 runs 12 residues. V lost 5 bases, J lost 4 bases, and 2 bases stayed unmatched. Per germline, CDR1 MDHEN and CDR2 SYDVKM.

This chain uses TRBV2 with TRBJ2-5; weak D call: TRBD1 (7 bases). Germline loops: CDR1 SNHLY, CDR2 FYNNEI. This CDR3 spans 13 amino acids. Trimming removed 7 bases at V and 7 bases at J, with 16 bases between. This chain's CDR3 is CASTGDREMTQYF. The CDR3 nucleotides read TGTGCCAGCACGGGGGACAGAGAGATGACCCAGTACTTC.

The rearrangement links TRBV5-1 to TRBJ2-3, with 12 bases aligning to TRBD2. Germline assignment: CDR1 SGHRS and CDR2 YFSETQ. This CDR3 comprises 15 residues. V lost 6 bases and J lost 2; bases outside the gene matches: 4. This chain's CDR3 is CASTGLAGPTDTQYF. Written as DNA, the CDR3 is TGCGCCAGCACCGGACTAGCGGGACCCACAGATACGCAGTATTTT.

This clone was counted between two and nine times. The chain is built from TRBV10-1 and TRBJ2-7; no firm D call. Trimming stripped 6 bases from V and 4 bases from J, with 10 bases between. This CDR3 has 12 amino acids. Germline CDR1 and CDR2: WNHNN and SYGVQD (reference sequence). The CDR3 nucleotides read TGCGCCAGCAGCGGGTCTGGTTACGAGCAGTACTTC. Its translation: CASSGSGYEQYF.

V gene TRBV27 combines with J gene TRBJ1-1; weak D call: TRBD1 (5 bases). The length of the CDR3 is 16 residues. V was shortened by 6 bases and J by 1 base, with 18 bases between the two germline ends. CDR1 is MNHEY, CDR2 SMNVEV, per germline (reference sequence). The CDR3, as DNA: TGTGCCAGCAGCGTTGTAGGGGATCATGGGAACACTGAAGCTTTCTTT. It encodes CASSVVGDHGNTEAFF.

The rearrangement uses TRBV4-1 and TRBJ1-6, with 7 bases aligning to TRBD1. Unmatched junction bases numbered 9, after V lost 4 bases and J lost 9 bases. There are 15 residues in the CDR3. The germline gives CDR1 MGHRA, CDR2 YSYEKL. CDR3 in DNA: TGCGCCAGCAGCCCAGGGGGGAGCCGACTTTCACCCCTCCACTTT. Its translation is CASSPGGSRLSPLHF.

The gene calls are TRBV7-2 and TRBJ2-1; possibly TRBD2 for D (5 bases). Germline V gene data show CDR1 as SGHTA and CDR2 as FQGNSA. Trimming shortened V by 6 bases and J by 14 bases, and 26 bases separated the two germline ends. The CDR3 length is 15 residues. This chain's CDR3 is CASRLGSLSPMPEFF. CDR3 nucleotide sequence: TGTGCCAGCAGACTAGGTAGCCTCAGCCCAATGCCGGAGTTCTTC.

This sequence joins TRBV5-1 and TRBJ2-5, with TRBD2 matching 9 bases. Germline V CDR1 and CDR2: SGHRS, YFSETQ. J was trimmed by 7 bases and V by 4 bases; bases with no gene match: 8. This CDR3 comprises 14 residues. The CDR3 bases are TGCGCCAGCAGCCCGATAGCGGGGGTGGGGACCCAGTACTTC. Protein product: CASSPIAGVGTQYF.

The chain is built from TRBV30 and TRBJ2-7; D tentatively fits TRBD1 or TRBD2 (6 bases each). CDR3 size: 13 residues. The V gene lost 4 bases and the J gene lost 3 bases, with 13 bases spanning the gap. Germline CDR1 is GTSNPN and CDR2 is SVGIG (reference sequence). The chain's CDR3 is CAWTGAQRYEQYF. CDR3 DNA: TGTGCCTGGACGGGGGCCCAACGCTACGAGCAGTACTTC.